This T cell receptor (beta chain) was identified during a study of T-cell reconstitution after alpha-beta-depleted transplantation in children. Study-level findings and limits: Expanded graft clones numbering several hundred reportedly gave rise to alpha-beta T cells about two months after transplant. Surviving recipient cells, namely T cells and thymic progenitors, were the source of high day-60 TCRbeta diversity in some patients. Hyperexpanded clones declined; after one year, newly produced T cells mostly supplied diversity.

Germline values: CDR1 MNHEY, CDR2 SVGAGI. Deletions cut 0 bases from V and 3 bases from J, with 11 bases between. The CDR3 has 15 amino acids. This clonotype was seen only once. The target antigen is unknown. Preparation of the TCRbeta library used unique molecular identifiers. MiXCR, run by TCRdb on the PCR reads, gives a single entry per CDR3 protein. The sample includes some 310,000 distinct CDR3 sequences, approximately 23% of them seen just once. This material consisted of PBMCs, mostly from graft donor cells, taken 180 days after TCRalphabeta/CD19-depleted stem cell transplant. The receptor was isolated from a male patient under 18 who had a stem cell transplant for acute lymphoblastic leukemia, so the T cells may come from the graft donor. The chain combines TRBV6-5 with TRBJ2-5; a weak D match, TRBD2 (6 bases). CDR3 sequence: CASSYSGRDEETQYF. CDR3 DNA: TGTGCCAGCAGTTACTCGGGGCGGGACGAAGAGACCCAGTACTTC.